A selection of T cell receptor beta chains follows, all from one sample in a study of control samples from healthy donors and cancer patients. This table comes from immunoSEQ multiplex PCR, and its TCRdb copy is limited to in-frame clones, with some not included. The table for this sample gives some 190,000 clones. Sequencing was carried out using blood. These receptors were taken from a woman in her twenties or thirties in good health. Both conserved end residues are part of each CDR3. A D gene is named only where the DNA matches it firmly.

-,TRBV7-9,TRBJ2-5,TGTGCCAGCAGCTTACGGGGCTCTGAACAAGAGACCCAGTACTTC,CASSLRGSEQETQYF
TRBD2,TRBV27,TRBJ2-3,TGTGCCAGCAGTTTATCGGGACTAGCGGGGGCAACAGATACGCAGTATTTT,CASSLSGLAGATDTQYF
-,TRBV13,TRBJ1-5,TGTGCCAGCAGCTTGGGGGGGGCCACAAATCAGCCCCAGCATTTT,CASSLGGATNQPQHF
TRBD1,TRBV27,TRBJ1-6,TGTGCCAGCACCCCGACAGGGAGCTCCTATAATTCACCCCTCCACTTT,CASTPTGSSYNSPLHF
-,TRBV19,TRBJ2-3,TGTGCCAGTAGACAGATGAACACAGATACGCAGTATTTT,CASRQMNTDTQYF
-,TRBV4-2,TRBJ1-3,TGTGCCAGCAGCCAAGAGGCCTCCGGCCCTTCGGGAGGAAACACCATATATTTT,CASSQEASGPSGGNTIYF
-,TRBV9,TRBJ1-5,TGTGCCAGCAGCGTAGGGGGAGTGAATCAGCCCCAGCATTTT,CASSVGGVNQPQHF
TRBD1,TRBV19,TRBJ1-1,TGTGCCAGTAGTCCGCGACAGGGGGCGGCTGAAGCTTTCTTT,CASSPRQGAAEAFF
-,TRBV7-2,TRBJ1-3,TGTGCCAGCAGCTCACAGGAGATCTCTGGAAACACCATATATTTT,CASSSQEISGNTIYF
-,TRBV2,TRBJ2-3,TGTGCCAGCAGGAACCAAAATACGCAGTATTTT,CASRNQNTQYF
TRBD1,TRBV15,TRBJ2-7,TGTGCCACCAGCCCCGACAGGGGAGCCTCCTACGAGCAGTACTTC,CATSPDRGASYEQYF
-,TRBV7-8,TRBJ1-5,TGTGCCAGCAGCGAAACAGGGTCTGTGCAGCCCCAGCATTTT,CASSETGSVQPQHF
-,TRBV11-2,TRBJ1-1,TGTGCCAGCAAATTTGAGGGGGGGCGGACTGAAGCTTTCTTT,CASKFEGGRTEAFF
-,TRBV5-5,TRBJ1-2,TGTGCCAGCAGCCTAGGACAGAACTATGGCTACACCTTC,CASSLGQNYGYTF
-,TRBV5-6,TRBJ1-6,TGTGCCAGCAGCTGGGGACGGGGTTCACCCCTCCACTTT,CASSWGRGSPLHF
-,TRBV4-1,TRBJ1-5,TGCGCCAGCAGCCAAGAGGGGGGGAGATTTCAGCCCCAGCATTTT,CASSQEGGRFQPQHF
-,TRBV7-8,TRBJ2-7,TGTGCCAGCAGCTCGGGACTCCTCTACGAGCAGTACTTC,CASSSGLLYEQYF
TRBD1,TRBV4-2,TRBJ2-4,TGTGCCAGCAGCCACCAAACAGGGGGCGAAAACATTCAGTACTTC,CASSHQTGGENIQYF
TRBD1,TRBV5-6,TRBJ2-5,TGTGCCAGCAGCCTGGGACAGCGCACCTATTTTATGGAGACCCAGTACTTC,CASSLGQRTYFMETQYF
TRBD1,TRBV3-1/TRBV3-2,TRBJ1-2,TGTGCCAGCAGCCCATTAGGACAGGGACGGGGCTACACCTTC,CASSPLGQGRGYTF
-,TRBV6-6,TRBJ1-5,TGTGCCAGCACCTCTAGCGGGAATCAGCCCCAGCATTTT,CASTSSGNQPQHF
-,TRBV5-5,TRBJ1-1,TGTGCCAGCAGCTTCCAGAGGACTAACACTGAAGCTTTCTTT,CASSFQRTNTEAFF
-,TRBV6-5,TRBJ1-5,TGTGCCAGCAGACCGACAGAAAATCAGCCCCAGCATTTT,CASRPTENQPQHF
TRBD1,TRBV24-1,TRBJ2-2,TGTGCCACCAGTGTAAACCCCGGGACAGGGAACACCGGGGAGCTGTTTTTT,CATSVNPGTGNTGELFF
-,TRBV9,TRBJ1-5,TGTGCCAGCAGCGTAGTTGGGAATCAGCCCCAGCATTTT,CASSVVGNQPQHF
TRBD1,TRBV5-6,TRBJ2-7,TGTGCCAGCAGCTTGGGTACGGTCCAGGGGGCTGGCTACGAGCAGTACTTC,CASSLGTVQGAGYEQYF
-,TRBV4-3,TRBJ1-3,TGCGCCAGCAGCCAAGGGCGGACAGCTGGAAACACCATATATTTT,CASSQGRTAGNTIYF
TRBD1,TRBV28,TRBJ2-2,TGTGCCAGCAGTTCAGGGCAGGGGGCCACCGGGGAGCTGTTTTTT,CASSSGQGATGELFF
TRBD2,TRBV7-7,TRBJ2-3,TGTGCTAGCAGCTTACGCAGCGGGGGATCGTTCACAGATACGCAGTATTTT,CASSLRSGGSFTDTQYF
-,TRBV6-5,TRBJ2-7,TGTGCCAGCAGTCCGGAGTATAAGTCCCACGAGCAGTACTTC,CASSPEYKSHEQYF
-,TRBV3-1/TRBV3-2,TRBJ1-5,TGTGCCAGCAGCCCGGGCTATATGGTGGGGGGATACTCGCCCCAGCATTTT,CASSPGYMVGGYSPQHF
-,TRBV28,TRBJ1-1,TGTGCCAGCACTTCTTACCAGGGGTCCTCTGAAGCTTTCTTT,CASTSYQGSSEAFF
-,TRBV13,TRBJ1-6,TGTGCCAGCAGCTTAGGGCAGGGAGCTAATTCACCCCTCCACTTT,CASSLGQGANSPLHF
TRBD1,TRBV6-4,TRBJ2-3,TGTGCCAGCAAGGGACAGGGCGAGGATACGCAGTATTTT,CASKGQGEDTQYF
-,TRBV2,TRBJ1-2,TGTGCCAGCATCAACCTTGTCGGACAGCATGGCTACACCTTC,CASINLVGQHGYTF
-,TRBV2,TRBJ2-3,TGTGCCAGCAGTGAATTACTAGGCACCCCAGATACGCAGTATTTT,CASSELLGTPDTQYF
TRBD2,TRBV18,TRBJ2-5,TGTGCCAGCTCACTCCCGGGACTAGCTGTGGAGACCCAGTACTTC,CASSLPGLAVETQYF
-,TRBV7-8,TRBJ2-7,TGTGCCAGCAGCTTAATATCCAGCTCCCCCTACGAGCAGTACTTC,CASSLISSSPYEQYF
-,TRBV7-2,TRBJ2-5,TGTGCCAGCAGCTTACTGGTGGGGGGCGAAGAGACCCAGTACTTC,CASSLLVGGEETQYF
-,TRBV28,TRBJ2-1,TGTGCCAGCAGTCCCAGGGACTTAACCTACAATGAGCAGTTCTTC,CASSPRDLTYNEQFF
-,TRBV7-9,TRBJ1-2,TGTGCCAGCAGCTTAATGGCAAGGGGGGCCTATGGCTACACCTTC,CASSLMARGAYGYTF
-,TRBV28,TRBJ1-2,TGTGCCAGCAGTTTACCCGCCGGGCGGTCGGTTGGCGGCTACACCTTC,CASSLPAGRSVGGYTF